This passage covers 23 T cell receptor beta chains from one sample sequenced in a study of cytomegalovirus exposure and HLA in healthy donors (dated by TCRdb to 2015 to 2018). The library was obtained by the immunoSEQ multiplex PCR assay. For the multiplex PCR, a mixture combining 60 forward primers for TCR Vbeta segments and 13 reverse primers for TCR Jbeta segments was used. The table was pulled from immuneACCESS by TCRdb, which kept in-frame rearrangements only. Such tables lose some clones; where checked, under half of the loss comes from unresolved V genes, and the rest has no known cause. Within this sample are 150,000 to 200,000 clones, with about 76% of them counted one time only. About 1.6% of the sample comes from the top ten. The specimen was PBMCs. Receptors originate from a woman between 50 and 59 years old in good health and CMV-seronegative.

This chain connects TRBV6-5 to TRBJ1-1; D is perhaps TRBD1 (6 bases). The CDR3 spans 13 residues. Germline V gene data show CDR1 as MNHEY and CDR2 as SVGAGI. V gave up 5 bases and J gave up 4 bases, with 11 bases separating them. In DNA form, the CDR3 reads TGTGCCAGCAGTATCACAGGGTTCACTGAAGCTTTCTTT. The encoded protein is CASSITGFTEAFF.

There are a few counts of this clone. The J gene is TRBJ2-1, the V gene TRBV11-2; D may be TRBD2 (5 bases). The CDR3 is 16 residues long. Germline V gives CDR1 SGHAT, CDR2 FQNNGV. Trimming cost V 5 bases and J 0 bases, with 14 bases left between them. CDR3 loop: CASSTRTFSSYNEQFF. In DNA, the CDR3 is TGTGCCAGCAGCACCCGGACTTTCAGCTCCTACAATGAGCAGTTCTTC.

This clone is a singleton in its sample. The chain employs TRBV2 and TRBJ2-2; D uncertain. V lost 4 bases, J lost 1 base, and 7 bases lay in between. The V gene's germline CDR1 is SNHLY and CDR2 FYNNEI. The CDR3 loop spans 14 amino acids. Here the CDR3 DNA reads TGTGCCAGCAGTGTATATAAGAACACCGGGGAGCTGTTTTTT. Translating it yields CASSVYKNTGELFF. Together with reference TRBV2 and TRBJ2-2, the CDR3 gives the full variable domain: EPEVTQTPSHQVTQMGQEVILRCVPISNHLYFYWYRQILGQKVEFLVSFYNNEISEKSEIFDDQFSVERPDGSNFTLKIRSTKLEDSAMYFCASSVYKNTGELFFGEGSRLTVL.

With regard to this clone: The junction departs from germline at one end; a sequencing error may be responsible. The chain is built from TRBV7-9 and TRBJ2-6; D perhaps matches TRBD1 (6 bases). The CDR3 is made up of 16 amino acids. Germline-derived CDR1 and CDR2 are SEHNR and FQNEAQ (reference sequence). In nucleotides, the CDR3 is TGTTCCAGCAGCCTTAGATCAGGGGCTGGGGCCAACGTCCTGACTTTC. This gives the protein CSSSLRSGAGANVLTF.

CDR3 bases: TGTGCCAGCATTTCCACAGGGGTCGACGGCTACACCTTC. Translating it yields CASISTGVDGYTF. The chain joins TRBV6-4 to TRBJ1-2; TRBD1 agrees at 7 bases. Germline CDR1 reads MRHNA; CDR2 reads SNTAGT. This CDR3 region has 13 residues. Trimming took 7 bases from V and 8 from J; bases not matched to a gene: 10.

The CDR3 loop is CASSLGTGNTDTQYF. The DNA for the CDR3 is TGTGCCAGCAGCTTGGGGACAGGGAACACAGATACGCAGTATTTT. The chain employs TRBV7-6 and TRBJ2-3; 9 bases agree with TRBD1. V dropped 3 bases and J dropped 2; count of bases not matched to a gene: 3. There are 15 residues in the CDR3. CDR1 is SGHVS, CDR2 FNYEAQ, per germline.

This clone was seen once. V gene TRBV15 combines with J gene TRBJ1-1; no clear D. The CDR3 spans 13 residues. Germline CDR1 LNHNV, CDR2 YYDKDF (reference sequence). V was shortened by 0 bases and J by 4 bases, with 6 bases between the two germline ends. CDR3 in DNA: TGTGCCACCAGCAGAGATAGTGGCACTGAAGCTTTCTTT. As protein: CATSRDSGTEAFF.

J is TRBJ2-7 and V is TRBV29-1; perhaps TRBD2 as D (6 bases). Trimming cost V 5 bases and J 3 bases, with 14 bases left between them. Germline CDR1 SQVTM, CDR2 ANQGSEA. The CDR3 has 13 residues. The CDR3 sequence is CSVSQGGYYEQYF. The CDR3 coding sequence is TGCAGCGTTTCCCAGGGAGGCTACTACGAGCAGTACTTC.

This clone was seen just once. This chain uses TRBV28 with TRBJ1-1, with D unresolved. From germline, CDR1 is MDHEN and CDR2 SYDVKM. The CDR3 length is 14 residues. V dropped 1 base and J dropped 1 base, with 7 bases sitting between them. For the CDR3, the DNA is TGTGCCAGCAGTTTATACGAGAAGAACACTGAAGCTTTCTTT. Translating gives CASSLYEKNTEAFF.

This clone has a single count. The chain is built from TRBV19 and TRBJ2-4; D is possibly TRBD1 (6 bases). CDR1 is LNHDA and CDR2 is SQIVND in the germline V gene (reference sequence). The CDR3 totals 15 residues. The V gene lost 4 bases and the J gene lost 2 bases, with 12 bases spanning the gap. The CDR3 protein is CASSTQGSSKNIQYF. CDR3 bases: TGTGCCAGTAGTACCCAGGGGTCATCCAAAAACATTCAGTACTTC.

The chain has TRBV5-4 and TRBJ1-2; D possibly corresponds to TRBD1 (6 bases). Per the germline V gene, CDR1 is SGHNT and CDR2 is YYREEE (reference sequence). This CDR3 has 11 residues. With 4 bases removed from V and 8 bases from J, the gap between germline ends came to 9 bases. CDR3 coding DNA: TGTGCCAGCAGCGCTGGACAGGGCTACACCTTC. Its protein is CASSAGQGYTF.

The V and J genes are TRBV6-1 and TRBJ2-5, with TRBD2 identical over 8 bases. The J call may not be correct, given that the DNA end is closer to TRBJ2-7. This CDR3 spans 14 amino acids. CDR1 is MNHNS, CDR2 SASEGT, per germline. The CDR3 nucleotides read TGTGCCAGCCTACGGGGGGGAATCGACTACGAGCAGTACTTC. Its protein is CASLRGGIDYEQYF.

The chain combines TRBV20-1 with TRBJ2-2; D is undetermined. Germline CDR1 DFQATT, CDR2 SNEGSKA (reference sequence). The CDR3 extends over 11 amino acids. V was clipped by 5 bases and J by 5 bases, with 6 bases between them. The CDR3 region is CSALRTGELFF. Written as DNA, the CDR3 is TGCAGTGCTTTACGGACCGGGGAGCTGTTTTTT.

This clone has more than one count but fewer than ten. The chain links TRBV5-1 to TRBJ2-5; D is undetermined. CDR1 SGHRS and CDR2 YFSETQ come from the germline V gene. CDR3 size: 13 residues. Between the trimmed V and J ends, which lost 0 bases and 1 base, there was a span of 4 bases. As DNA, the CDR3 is TGCGCCAGCAGCTTGGGAGCCCAAGAGACCCAGTACTTC. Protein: CASSLGAQETQYF. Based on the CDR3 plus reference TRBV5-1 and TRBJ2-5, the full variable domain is KAGVTQTPRYLIKTRGQQVTLSCSPISGHRSVSWYQQTPGQGLQFLFEYFSETQRNKGNFPGRFSGRQFSNSRSEMNVSTLELGDSALYLCASSLGAQETQYFGPGTRLLVL.

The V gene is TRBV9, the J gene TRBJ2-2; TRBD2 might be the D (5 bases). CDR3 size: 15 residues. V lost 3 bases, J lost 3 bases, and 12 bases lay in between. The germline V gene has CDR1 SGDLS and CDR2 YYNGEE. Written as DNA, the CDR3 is TGTGCCAGCAGCGAGAAGAGCGGATACACCGGGGAGCTGTTTTTT. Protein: CASSEKSGYTGELFF.

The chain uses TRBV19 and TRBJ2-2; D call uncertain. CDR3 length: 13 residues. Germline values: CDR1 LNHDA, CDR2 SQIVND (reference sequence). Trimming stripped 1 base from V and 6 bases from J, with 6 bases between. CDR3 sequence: CASSIVWPGELFF. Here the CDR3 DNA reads TGTGCCAGTAGTATAGTCTGGCCCGGGGAGCTGTTTTTT.

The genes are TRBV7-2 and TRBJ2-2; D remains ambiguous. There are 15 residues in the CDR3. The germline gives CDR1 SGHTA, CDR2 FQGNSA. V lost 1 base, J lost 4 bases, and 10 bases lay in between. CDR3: CASSLEPGLTGELFF. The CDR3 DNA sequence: TGTGCCAGCAGCTTAGAACCAGGCCTCACCGGGGAGCTGTTTTTT. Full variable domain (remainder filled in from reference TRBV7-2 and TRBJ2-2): GAGVSQSPSNKVTEKGKDVELRCDPISGHTALYWYRQSLGQGLEFLIYFQGNSAPDKSGLPSDRFSAERTGGSVSTLTIQRTQQEDSAVYLCASSLEPGLTGELFFGEGSRLTVL.

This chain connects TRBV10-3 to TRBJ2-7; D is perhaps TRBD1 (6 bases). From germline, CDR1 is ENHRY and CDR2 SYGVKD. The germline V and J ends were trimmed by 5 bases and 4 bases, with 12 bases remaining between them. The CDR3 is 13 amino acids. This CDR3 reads CAISPGHTYEQYF. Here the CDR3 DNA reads TGTGCCATCAGTCCGGGACACACGTACGAGCAGTACTTC.

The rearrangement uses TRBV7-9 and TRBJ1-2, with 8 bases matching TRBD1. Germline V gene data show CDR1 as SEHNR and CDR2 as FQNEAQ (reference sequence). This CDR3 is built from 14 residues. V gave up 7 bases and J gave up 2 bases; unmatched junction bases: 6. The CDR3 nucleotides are TGTGCCAGCACCCCGGACAGGGAAAACTATGGCTACACCTTC. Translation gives CASTPDRENYGYTF.

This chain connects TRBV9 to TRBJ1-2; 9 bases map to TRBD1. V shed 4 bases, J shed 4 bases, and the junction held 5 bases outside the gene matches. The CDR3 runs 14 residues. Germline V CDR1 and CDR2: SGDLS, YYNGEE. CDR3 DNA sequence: TGTGCCAGCAGCCCCACGGGACAGGGCTATGGCTACACCTTC. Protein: CASSPTGQGYGYTF. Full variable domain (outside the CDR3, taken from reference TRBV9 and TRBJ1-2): DSGVTQTPKHLITATGQRVTLRCSPRSGDLSVYWYQQSLDQGLQFLIQYYNGEERAKGNILERFSAQQFPDLHSELNLSSLELGDSALYFCASSPTGQGYGYTFGSGTRLTVV.

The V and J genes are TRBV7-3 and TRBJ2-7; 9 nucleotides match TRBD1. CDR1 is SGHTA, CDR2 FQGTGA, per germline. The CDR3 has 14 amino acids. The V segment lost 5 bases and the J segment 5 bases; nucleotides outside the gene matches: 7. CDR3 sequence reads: CASSPTGGGNEQYF. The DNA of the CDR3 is TGTGCCAGCAGCCCGACAGGGGGAGGCAACGAGCAGTACTTC.

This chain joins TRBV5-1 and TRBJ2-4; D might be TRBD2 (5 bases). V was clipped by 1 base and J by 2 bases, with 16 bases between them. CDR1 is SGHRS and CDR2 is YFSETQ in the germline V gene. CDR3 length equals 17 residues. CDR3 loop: CASSLPGSGSTKNIQYF. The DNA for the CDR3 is TGCGCCAGCAGCTTGCCGGGGAGTGGTAGTACCAAAAACATTCAGTACTTC. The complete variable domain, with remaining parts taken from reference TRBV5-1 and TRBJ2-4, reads KAGVTQTPRYLIKTRGQQVTLSCSPISGHRSVSWYQQTPGQGLQFLFEYFSETQRNKGNFPGRFSGRQFSNSRSEMNVSTLELGDSALYLCASSLPGSGSTKNIQYFGAGTRLSVL.

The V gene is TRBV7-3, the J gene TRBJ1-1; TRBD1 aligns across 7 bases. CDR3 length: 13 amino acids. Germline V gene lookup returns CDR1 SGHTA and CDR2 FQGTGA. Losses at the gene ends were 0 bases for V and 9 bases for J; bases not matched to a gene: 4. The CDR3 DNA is TGTGCCAGCAGCTTAACTCCTAGGGGGCAAGCTTTCTTT. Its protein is CASSLTPRGQAFF.